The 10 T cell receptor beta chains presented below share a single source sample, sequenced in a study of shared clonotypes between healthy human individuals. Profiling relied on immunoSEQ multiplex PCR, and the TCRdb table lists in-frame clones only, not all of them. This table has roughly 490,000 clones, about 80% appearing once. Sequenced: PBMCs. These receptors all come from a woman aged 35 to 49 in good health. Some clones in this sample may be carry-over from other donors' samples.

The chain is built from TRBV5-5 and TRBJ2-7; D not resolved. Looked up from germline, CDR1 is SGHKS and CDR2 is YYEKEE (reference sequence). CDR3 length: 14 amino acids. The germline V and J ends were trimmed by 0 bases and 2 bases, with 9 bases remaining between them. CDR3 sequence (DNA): TGTGCCAGCAGCTTGGCGGCAGACCCCTACGAGCAGTACTTC. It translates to CASSLAADPYEQYF.

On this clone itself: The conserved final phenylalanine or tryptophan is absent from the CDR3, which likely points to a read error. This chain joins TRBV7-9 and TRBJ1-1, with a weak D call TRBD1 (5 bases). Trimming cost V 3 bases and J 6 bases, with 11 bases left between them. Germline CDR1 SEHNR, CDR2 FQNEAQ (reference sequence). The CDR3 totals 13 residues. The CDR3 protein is CASSLGPGAEAFS. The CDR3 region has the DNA TGTGCCAGCAGCTTGGGCCCGGGGGCTGAAGCTTTCTCT.

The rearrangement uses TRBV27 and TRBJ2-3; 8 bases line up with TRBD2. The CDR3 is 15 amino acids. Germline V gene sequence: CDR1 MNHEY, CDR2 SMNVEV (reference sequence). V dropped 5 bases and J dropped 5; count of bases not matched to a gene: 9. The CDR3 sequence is CASSPEAGVIDTQYF. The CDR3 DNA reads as TGTGCCAGCAGTCCAGAAGCGGGAGTGATAGATACGCAGTATTTT.

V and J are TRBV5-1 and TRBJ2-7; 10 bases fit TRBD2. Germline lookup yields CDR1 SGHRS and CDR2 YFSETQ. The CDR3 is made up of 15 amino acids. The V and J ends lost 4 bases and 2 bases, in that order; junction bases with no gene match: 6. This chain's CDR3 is CASSAGLAATYEQYF. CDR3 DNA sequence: TGCGCCAGCAGCGCCGGACTAGCGGCCACCTACGAGCAGTACTTC.

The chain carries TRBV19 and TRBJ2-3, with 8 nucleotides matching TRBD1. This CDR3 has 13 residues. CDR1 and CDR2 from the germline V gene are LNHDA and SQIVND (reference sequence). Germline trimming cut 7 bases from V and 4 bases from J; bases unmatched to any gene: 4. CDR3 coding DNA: TGTGCCAGTAACCAACAGGGGGCAGATACGCAGTATTTT. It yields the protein CASNQQGADTQYF.

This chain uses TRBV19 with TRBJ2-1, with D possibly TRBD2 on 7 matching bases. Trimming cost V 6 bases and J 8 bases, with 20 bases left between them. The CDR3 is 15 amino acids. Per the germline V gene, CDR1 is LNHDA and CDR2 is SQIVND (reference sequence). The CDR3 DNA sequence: TGTGCCAGTAGGGGGGCGGGAGCGTCTACTCATGAGCAGTTCTTC. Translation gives CASRGAGASTHEQFF.

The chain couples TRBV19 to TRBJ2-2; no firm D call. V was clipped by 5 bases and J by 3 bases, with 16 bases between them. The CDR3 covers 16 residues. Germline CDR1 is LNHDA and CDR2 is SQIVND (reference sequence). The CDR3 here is CASSPLTPSDTGELFF. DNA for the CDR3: TGTGCCAGTAGTCCGCTGACTCCCAGTGACACCGGGGAGCTGTTTTTT.

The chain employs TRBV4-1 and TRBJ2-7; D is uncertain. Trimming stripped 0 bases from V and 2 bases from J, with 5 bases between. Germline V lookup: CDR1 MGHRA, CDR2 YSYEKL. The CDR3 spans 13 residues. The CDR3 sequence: CASSQEGTYEQYF. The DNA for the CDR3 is TGCGCCAGCAGCCAAGAGGGGACCTACGAGCAGTACTTC.

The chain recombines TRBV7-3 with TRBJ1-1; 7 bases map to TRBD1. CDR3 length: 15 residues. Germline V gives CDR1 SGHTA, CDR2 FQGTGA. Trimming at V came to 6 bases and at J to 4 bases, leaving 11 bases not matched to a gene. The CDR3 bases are TGTGCCAGCAGAAGGACAGGCTTTTATGTCACTGAAGCTTTCTTT. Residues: CASRRTGFYVTEAFF.

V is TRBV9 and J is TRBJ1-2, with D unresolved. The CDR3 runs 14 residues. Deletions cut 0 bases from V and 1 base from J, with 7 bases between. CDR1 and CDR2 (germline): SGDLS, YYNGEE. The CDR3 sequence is CASSVDPLNYGYTF. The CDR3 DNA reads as TGTGCCAGCAGCGTAGATCCCCTTAACTATGGCTACACCTTC.